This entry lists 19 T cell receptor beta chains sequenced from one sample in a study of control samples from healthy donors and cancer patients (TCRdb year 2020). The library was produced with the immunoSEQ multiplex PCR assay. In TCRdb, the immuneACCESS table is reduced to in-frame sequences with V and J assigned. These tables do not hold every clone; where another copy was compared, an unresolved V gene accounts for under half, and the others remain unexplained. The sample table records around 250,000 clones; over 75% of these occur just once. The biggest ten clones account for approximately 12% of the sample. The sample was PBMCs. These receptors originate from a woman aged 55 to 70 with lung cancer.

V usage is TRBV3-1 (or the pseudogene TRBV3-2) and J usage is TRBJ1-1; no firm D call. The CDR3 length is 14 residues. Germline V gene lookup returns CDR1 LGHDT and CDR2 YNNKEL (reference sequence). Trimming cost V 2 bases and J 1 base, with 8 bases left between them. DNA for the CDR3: TGTGCCAGCAGCCAACGAGAGACGAACACTGAAGCTTTCTTT. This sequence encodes CASSQRETNTEAFF.

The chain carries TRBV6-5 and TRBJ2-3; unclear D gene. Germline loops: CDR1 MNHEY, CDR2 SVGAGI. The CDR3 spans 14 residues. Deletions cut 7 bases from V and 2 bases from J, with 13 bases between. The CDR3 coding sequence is TGTGCCAGCAATTCCTGGGCAGCCACAGATACGCAGTATTTT. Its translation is CASNSWAATDTQYF.

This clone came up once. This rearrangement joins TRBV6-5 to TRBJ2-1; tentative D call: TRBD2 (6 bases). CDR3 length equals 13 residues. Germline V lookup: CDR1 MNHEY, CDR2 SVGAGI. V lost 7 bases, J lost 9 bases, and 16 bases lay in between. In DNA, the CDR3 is TGTGCCAGCATCCAGGCGGGGCGCGCTGAGCAGTTCTTC. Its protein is CASIQAGRAEQFF.

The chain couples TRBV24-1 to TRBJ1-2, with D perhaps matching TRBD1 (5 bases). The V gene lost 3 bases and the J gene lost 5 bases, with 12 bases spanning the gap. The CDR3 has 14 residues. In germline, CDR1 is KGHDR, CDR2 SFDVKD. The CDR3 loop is CATSDPQGGYGYTF. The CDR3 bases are TGTGCCACCAGTGATCCCCAGGGAGGGTATGGCTACACCTTC.

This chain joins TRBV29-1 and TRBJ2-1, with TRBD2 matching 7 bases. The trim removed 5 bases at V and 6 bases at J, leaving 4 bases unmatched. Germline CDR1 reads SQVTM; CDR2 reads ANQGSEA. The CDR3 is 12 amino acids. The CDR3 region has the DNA TGCAGCGTTAGCCGGACTAGCAATGAGCAGTTCTTC. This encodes CSVSRTSNEQFF.

The chain's CDR3 is CASSPRTGMNTEAFF. CDR3 nucleotide sequence: TGCGCCAGCAGCCCACGGACAGGGATGAACACTGAAGCTTTCTTT. The chain couples TRBV5-1 to TRBJ1-1, with 8 positions matching TRBD1. V shed 4 bases and J 0 bases; nucleotides not matched to a gene: 5. In germline, CDR1 is SGHRS, CDR2 YFSETQ. The CDR3 is 15 amino acids.

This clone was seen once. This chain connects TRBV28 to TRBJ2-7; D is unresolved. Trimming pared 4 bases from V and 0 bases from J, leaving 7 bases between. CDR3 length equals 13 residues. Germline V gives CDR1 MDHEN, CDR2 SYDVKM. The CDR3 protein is CASSSFPSYEQYF. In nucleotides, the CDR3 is TGTGCCAGCAGTTCATTTCCCTCCTACGAGCAGTACTTC.

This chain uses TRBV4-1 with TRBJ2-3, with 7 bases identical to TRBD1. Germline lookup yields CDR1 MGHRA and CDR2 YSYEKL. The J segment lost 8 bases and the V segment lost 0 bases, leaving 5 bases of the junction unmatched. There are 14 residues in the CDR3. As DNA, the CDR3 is TGCGCCAGCAGCCAAGAGGGACAGAGAGGTACGCAGTATTTT. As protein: CASSQEGQRGTQYF.

The DNA of the CDR3 is TGCGCCAGCAGCGGCCAGGGCGGGAGCTCCTACAATGAGCAGTTCTTC. Protein: CASSGQGGSSYNEQFF. The chain recombines TRBV5-1 with TRBJ2-1, with TRBD2 matching over 7 bases. Trimming took 4 bases from V and 0 from J; bases not matched to a gene: 7. The CDR3 runs 16 residues. Germline values: CDR1 SGHRS, CDR2 YFSETQ.

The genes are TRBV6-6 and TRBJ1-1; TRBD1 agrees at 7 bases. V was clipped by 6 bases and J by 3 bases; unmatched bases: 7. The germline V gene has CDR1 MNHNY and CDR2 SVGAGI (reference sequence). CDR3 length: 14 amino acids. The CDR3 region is CASRLGQVDTEAFF. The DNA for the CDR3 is TGTGCCAGCAGGCTAGGACAGGTGGACACTGAAGCTTTCTTT.

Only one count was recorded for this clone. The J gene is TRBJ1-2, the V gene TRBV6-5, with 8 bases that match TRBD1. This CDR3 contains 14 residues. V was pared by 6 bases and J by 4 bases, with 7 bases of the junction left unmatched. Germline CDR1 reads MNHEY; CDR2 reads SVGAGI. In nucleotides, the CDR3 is TGTGCCAGCAGCCTCGGACAGGGCCTCTATGGCTACACCTTC. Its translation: CASSLGQGLYGYTF.

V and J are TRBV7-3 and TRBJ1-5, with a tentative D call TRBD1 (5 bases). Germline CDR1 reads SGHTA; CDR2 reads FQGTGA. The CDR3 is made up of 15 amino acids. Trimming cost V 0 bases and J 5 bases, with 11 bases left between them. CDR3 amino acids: CASSLTGAPHQPQHF. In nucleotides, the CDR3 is TGTGCCAGCAGCTTAACAGGGGCCCCTCATCAGCCCCAGCATTTT.

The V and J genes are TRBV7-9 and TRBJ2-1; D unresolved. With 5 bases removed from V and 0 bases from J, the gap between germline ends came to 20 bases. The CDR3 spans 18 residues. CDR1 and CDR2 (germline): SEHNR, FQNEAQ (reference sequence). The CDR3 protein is CASSPRPMGILSYNEQFF. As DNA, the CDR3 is TGTGCCAGCAGCCCTAGACCGATGGGGATTCTCTCCTACAATGAGCAGTTCTTC.

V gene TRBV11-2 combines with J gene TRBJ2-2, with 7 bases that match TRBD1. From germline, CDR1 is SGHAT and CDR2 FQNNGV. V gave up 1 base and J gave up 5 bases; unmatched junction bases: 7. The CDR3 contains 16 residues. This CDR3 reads CASSLGAGGMTGELFF. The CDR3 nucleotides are TGTGCCAGCAGCTTAGGGGCAGGGGGAATGACCGGGGAGCTGTTTTTT.

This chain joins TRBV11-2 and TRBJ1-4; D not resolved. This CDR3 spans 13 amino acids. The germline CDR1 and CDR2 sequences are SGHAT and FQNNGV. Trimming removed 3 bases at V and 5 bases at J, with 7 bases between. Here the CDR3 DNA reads TGTGCCAGCAGCTTCGATGGGAATGAAAAACTGTTTTTT. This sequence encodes CASSFDGNEKLFF. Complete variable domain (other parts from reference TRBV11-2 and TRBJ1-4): EAGVAQSPRYKIIEKRQSVAFWCNPISGHATLYWYQQILGQGPKLLIQFQNNGVVDDSQLPKDRFSAERLKGVDSTLKIQPAKLEDSAVYLCASSFDGNEKLFFGSGTQLSVL.

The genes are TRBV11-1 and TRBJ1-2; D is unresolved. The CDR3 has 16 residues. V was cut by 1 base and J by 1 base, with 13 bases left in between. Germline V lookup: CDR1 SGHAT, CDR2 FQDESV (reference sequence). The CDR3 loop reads CASSLVGGEVNYGYTF. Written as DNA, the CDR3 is TGTGCCAGCAGCTTAGTTGGCGGGGAGGTTAACTATGGCTACACCTTC.

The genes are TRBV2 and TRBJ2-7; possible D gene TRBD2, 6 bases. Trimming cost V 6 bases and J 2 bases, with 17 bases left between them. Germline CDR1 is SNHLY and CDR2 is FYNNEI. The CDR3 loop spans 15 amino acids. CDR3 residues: CASRLLGGDPYEQYF. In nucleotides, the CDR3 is TGTGCCAGCAGACTACTGGGCGGGGACCCCTACGAGCAGTACTTC.

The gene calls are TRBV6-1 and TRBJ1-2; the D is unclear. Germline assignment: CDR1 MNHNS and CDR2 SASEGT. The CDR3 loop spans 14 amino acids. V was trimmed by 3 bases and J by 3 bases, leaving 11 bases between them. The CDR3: CASSEGWQDYGYTF. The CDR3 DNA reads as TGTGCCAGCAGTGAGGGTTGGCAGGACTATGGCTACACCTTC.

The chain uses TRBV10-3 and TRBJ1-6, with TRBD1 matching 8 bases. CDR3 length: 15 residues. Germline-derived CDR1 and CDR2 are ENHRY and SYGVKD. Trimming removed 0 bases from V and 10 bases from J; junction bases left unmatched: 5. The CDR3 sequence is CAISESGQGGSPLHF. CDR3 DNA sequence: TGTGCCATCAGTGAGTCTGGACAGGGTGGGTCACCCCTCCACTTT.